These 16 T cell receptor beta chains were sequenced from one sample in a study of T cells in women clearing cervical HPV infection. Repertoires were generated with immunoSEQ multiplex PCR, while TCRdb's copy carries only in-frame clones and drops some. This sample contains tens of thousands of clones. The sequencing sample was made of blood buffy coat. Receptors were obtained from a woman aged 18 to 75 with a cervical HPV16 infection that either progressed to CIN3+ or cleared (not recorded which).

The CDR3 DNA, read in part, is TGTGCCAGCAGTGCCGGACTAGCGGGGAGCACAGATACG. Protein: CASSAGLAGSTDT. The complete CDR3 reads CASSAGLAGSTDTQYF. The chain uses TRBV2 and TRBJ2-3; 12 bases map to TRBD2. The read halts 3 residues ahead of the CDR3 end, with the missing end drawn from the germline J gene. The trim removed 4 bases at V and 0 bases at J, leaving 2 bases unmatched. The germline V gene encodes CDR1 SNHLY and CDR2 FYNNEI. This CDR3 has 16 amino acids.

A note on this clone: The CDR3 end is not reached by the read, which stops 3 residues before it; the germline J gene fills it in. The rearrangement uses TRBV5-4 and TRBJ2-3; D is perhaps TRBD2 (6 bases). The CDR3 contains 12 residues. The germline gives CDR1 SGHNT, CDR2 YYREEE (reference sequence). The chain's CDR3 is CASSLTGETQYF. CDR3 DNA (partial): TGTGCCAGCAGCTTGACGGGGGAGACG.

On this clone itself: The read gets to within 3 residues of the CDR3 end, and the germline J gene fills in the rest. The V call is TRBV19, the J call TRBJ1-3; tentatively, D is TRBD1 (5 bases). Trimming left V 10 bases short and J 8 bases short, with 9 bases between. Germline V lookup: CDR1 LNHDA, CDR2 SQIVND (reference sequence). The CDR3 totals 10 residues. The CDR3 protein is CATTGDTIYF. The part of the CDR3 DNA that was read is TGTGCCACTACGGGGGACACC. The full variable domain, in which reference TRBV19 and TRBJ1-3 provide the parts outside the CDR3, is DGGITQSPKYLFRKEGQNVTLSCEQNLNHDAMYWYRQDPGQGLRLIYYSQIVNDFQKGDIAEGYSVSREKKESFPLTVTSAQKNPTAFYLCATTGDTIYFGEGSWLTVV.

CDR3 DNA (partial): TGCAGTGCTAGTTACGGAGGGGTTAATGAG. The encoded protein is CSASYGGVNE. The complete CDR3 protein is CSASYGGVNEQFF. The J gene is TRBJ2-1, the V gene TRBV20-1, with D possibly matching TRBD2 (6 bases). The observed sequence ends 3 residues before the CDR3 terminus, with the missing tail filled in from the germline J gene. The germline gives CDR1 DFQATT, CDR2 SNEGSKA (reference sequence). The CDR3 has 13 amino acids. Deletions cut 3 bases from V and 7 bases from J, with 13 bases between.

As regards this clone: The read ends 3 residues before the CDR3 terminus; that terminus is restored from the germline J gene. The chain uses TRBV6-1 and TRBJ2-4; no reliable D call. This CDR3 spans 13 amino acids. From germline, CDR1 is MNHNS and CDR2 SASEGT. V dropped 4 bases and J dropped 6 bases, with 10 bases sitting between them. The CDR3 protein is CASSAVVINIQYF. The CDR3 bases that were read are TGTGCCAGCAGTGCTGTCGTAATAAACATT.

As regards this clone: With the read ending 3 residues before the CDR3 end, the germline J gene is used to fill in that end. The chain couples TRBV7-6 to TRBJ1-5; D unresolved. The CDR3 has 13 amino acids. Germline CDR1 is SGHVS and CDR2 is FNYEAQ. The ends were cut back, 1 base at V and 7 bases at J, with 8 bases in the middle. This chain's CDR3 is CASSLDGWQPQHF. The DNA read from the CDR3 is TGTGCCAGCAGCTTAGACGGGTGGCAGCCC.

As concerns this clone: The sequence runs out 3 residues before the end of the CDR3; the remainder is reconstructed from the germline J gene. The chain employs TRBV7-8 and TRBJ1-6; 9 nucleotides match TRBD1. CDR1 and CDR2 from the germline V gene are SGHVS and FQNEAQ. The CDR3 is 13 residues long. The J segment lost 7 bases and the V segment lost 5 bases, leaving 0 bases of the junction unmatched. The CDR3 protein is CASSGQGNSPLHF. The sequenced CDR3 bases are TGTGCCAGCAGCGGACAGGGGAATTCACCC.

With respect to this clone: With the read ending 3 residues before the CDR3 end, the germline J gene is used to fill in that end. This sequence joins TRBV5-4 and TRBJ2-3; possibly TRBD2 for D (6 bases). Germline V gene data show CDR1 as SGHNT and CDR2 as YYREEE (reference sequence). The V and J ends lost 3 bases and 6 bases respectively, with 17 bases between them. The CDR3 runs to 15 residues. This CDR3 reads CASSSAGIAVDTQYF. CDR3 bases read: TGTGCCAGCAGCTCGGCCGGGATAGCGGTGGATACG.

Concerning this clone: The CDR3 goes on 3 residues after the read ends, and that part is filled in from the germline J gene. V and J are TRBV7-8 and TRBJ2-2; 10 nucleotides match TRBD1. This CDR3 has 16 residues. CDR1 is SGHVS and CDR2 is FQNEAQ in the germline V gene. CDR3 loop: CASSPDRGGGWAKLFF. The DNA read from the CDR3 is TGTGCCAGCAGCCCGGACAGGGGGGGAGGATGGGCCAAG.

Remarks on this clone: The CDR3 end is not reached by the read, which stops 3 residues before it; the germline J gene fills it in. The V and J genes are TRBV4-1 and TRBJ2-7, with 8 bases that match TRBD1. CDR3 length: 15 residues. CDR1 is MGHRA and CDR2 is YSYEKL in the germline V gene. The J segment lost 3 bases and the V segment lost 5 bases, leaving 9 bases of the junction unmatched. Partial CDR3 DNA: TGCGCCAGCAGCGGTCCCGGGACAGGCCACTACGAG. Translated: CASSGPGTGHYE. The CDR3 reads in full as CASSGPGTGHYEQYF.

Worth noting for this clone: The read is 3 residues too short to cover the CDR3 end, so that end is filled in from the germline J gene. This chain uses TRBV5-1 with TRBJ2-2; possible D gene TRBD2, 5 bases. The germline V and J ends were trimmed by 2 bases and 6 bases, with 14 bases remaining between them. Germline assignment: CDR1 SGHRS and CDR2 YFSETQ. The CDR3 covers 15 residues. CDR3 DNA, as far as it was read: TGCGCCAGCAGCTTACCGGGATCTAGCTCCGGGGAG. It is translated as CASSLPGSSSGE. The full CDR3 reads CASSLPGSSSGELFF.

A word on this clone: The read ends 3 residues shy of where the CDR3 ends; the end is completed using the germline J gene. V usage is TRBV9 and J usage is TRBJ2-1, with 12 bases fitting TRBD2. V lost 0 bases and J lost 8; bases outside the gene matches: 6. This CDR3 is built from 16 residues. Per germline, CDR1 SGDLS and CDR2 YYNGEE. The DNA read from the CDR3 is TGTGCCAGCAGCGTAGCCCTAGCGGGGGGGACGGATGAG. Translation gives CASSVALAGGTDE. The full-length CDR3 reads as CASSVALAGGTDEQFF. The complete variable domain, with remaining parts taken from reference TRBV9 and TRBJ2-1, reads DSGVTQTPKHLITATGQRVTLRCSPRSGDLSVYWYQQSLDQGLQFLIQYYNGEERAKGNILERFSAQQFPDLHSELNLSSLELGDSALYFCASSVALAGGTDEQFFGPGTRLTVL.

Of note for this clone: The read halts 3 residues ahead of the CDR3 end, with the missing end drawn from the germline J gene. The rearrangement joins TRBV5-1 to TRBJ2-1; D gene uncertain. Germline V gene data show CDR1 as SGHRS and CDR2 as YFSETQ. The ends were cut back, 4 bases at V and 6 bases at J, with 14 bases in the middle. This CDR3 region has 14 residues. The CDR3 bases that were read are TGCGCCAGCAGCCCATATTCGGGTTTCAATGAG. It encodes CASSPYSGFNE. The complete CDR3 reads CASSPYSGFNEQFF.

CDR3 residues: CASSGFRGEDGYTF. CDR3 DNA (partial): TGTGCCAGTAGTGGGTTCAGGGGAGAAGATGGC. V usage is TRBV19 and J usage is TRBJ1-2, with D maybe TRBD1 (6 bases). Coverage ceases 3 residues before the CDR3 finishes, and the germline J gene fills in the end. Deletions cut 5 bases from V and 6 bases from J, with 16 bases between. The length of the CDR3 is 14 residues. The germline V gene has CDR1 LNHDA and CDR2 SQIVND (reference sequence). Using reference TRBV19 and TRBJ1-2 for the parts outside the CDR3, the full variable domain is DGGITQSPKYLFRKEGQNVTLSCEQNLNHDAMYWYRQDPGQGLRLIYYSQIVNDFQKGDIAEGYSVSREKKESFPLTVTSAQKNPTAFYLCASSGFRGEDGYTFGSGTRLTVV.

Concerning this clone itself: Read sequence stops 3 residues before the CDR3 end, and the germline J gene provides the missing end. The chain recombines TRBV20-1 with TRBJ2-7, with a possible D match to TRBD2 (5 bases). Germline-derived CDR1 and CDR2 are DFQATT and SNEGSKA (reference sequence). V was cut by 2 bases and J by 2 bases, with 22 bases left in between. The CDR3 is made up of 17 amino acids. Incomplete CDR3 DNA: TGCAGTGCTAGACCCCCATACCTAGCACCAGAACCCTACGAG. Translation gives CSARPPYLAPEPYE. The whole CDR3 reads CSARPPYLAPEPYEQYF.

Remarks on this clone: With the read ending 3 residues before the CDR3 end, the germline J gene is used to fill in that end. The V and J genes are TRBV29-1 and TRBJ2-2, with 8 bases identical to TRBD1. There are 16 residues in the CDR3. Germline lookup yields CDR1 SQVTM and CDR2 ANQGSEA. CDR3 protein: CSVEGVPGGLGEKLFF. CDR3 DNA (partial): TGCAGCGTTGAAGGAGTCCCAGGGGGCCTCGGTGAAAAG.